One and the same sample provided the 5 T cell receptor beta chains below, sequenced in a study of blood T cell repertoires in COVID-19. TCRdb's table, derived via immunoSEQ multiplex PCR, lists solely in-frame clones and lacks some. Counted here are about 140,000 clones, 80% to 90% occurring once; the ten biggest clones make up roughly 10%. Sample: peripheral blood. These receptors came from a man between 60 and 75 years old with active or convalescent COVID-19.

The gene calls are TRBV3-1 (or the pseudogene TRBV3-2) and TRBJ2-3, with D unclear. The CDR3 is 12 residues long. V dropped 2 bases and J dropped 8 bases, with 8 bases sitting between them. Germline V gene sequence: CDR1 LGHDT, CDR2 YNNKEL (reference sequence). As DNA, the CDR3 is TGTGCCAGCAGCCAACCACTCGGTACGCAGTATTTT. Its translation: CASSQPLGTQYF.

This chain uses TRBV4-3 with TRBJ1-2, with D uncertain. CDR3 length equals 12 residues. The germline gives CDR1 LGHNA, CDR2 YSLEER. The V and J ends lost 0 bases and 8 bases respectively, with 7 bases between them. The CDR3 bases are TGCGCCAGCAGCCAAGAGGGGAGGGGCTACACCTTC. It is translated as CASSQEGRGYTF.

The gene calls are TRBV19 and TRBJ1-1; unclear D gene. The CDR3 extends over 13 amino acids. Germline assignment: CDR1 LNHDA and CDR2 SQIVND (reference sequence). Trimming left V 4 bases short and J 1 base short, with 7 bases between. CDR3 region: CASSRKRNTEAFF. The DNA for the CDR3 is TGTGCCAGTAGTAGAAAGAGGAACACTGAAGCTTTCTTT.

The V call is TRBV27, the J call TRBJ2-7; the D gene is possibly TRBD1 (5 bases). V was clipped by 6 bases and J by 8 bases, with 17 bases between them. CDR1 MNHEY and CDR2 SMNVEV come from the germline V gene (reference sequence). The CDR3 has 13 residues. The CDR3 loop is CASSSRVGVKQYF. DNA for the CDR3: TGTGCCAGCAGCTCCCGGGTAGGGGTGAAGCAGTACTTC.

This chain links TRBV19 with TRBJ1-2, with D maybe TRBD1 (6 bases). Germline assignment: CDR1 LNHDA and CDR2 SQIVND (reference sequence). CDR3 size: 19 residues. V was cut by 4 bases and J by 2 bases, with 26 bases left in between. The CDR3 here is CASSTLRGRGRDPNYGYTF. CDR3 sequence (DNA): TGTGCCAGTAGTACCCTCCGGGGCAGGGGCCGAGACCCCAACTATGGCTACACCTTC. The entire variable domain, with the rest obtained from reference TRBV19 and TRBJ1-2, is as follows: DGGITQSPKYLFRKEGQNVTLSCEQNLNHDAMYWYRQDPGQGLRLIYYSQIVNDFQKGDIAEGYSVSREKKESFPLTVTSAQKNPTAFYLCASSTLRGRGRDPNYGYTFGSGTRLTVV.